The entry below describes one T cell receptor (beta chain). The same CDR3 arises from other DNA sequences in this sample as well. The data were produced by immunoSEQ multiplex PCR, yet TCRdb's version contains in-frame clones alone and is incomplete. The data contain roughly 16,000 clones, about 92% of them seen just once; the ten biggest clones take up 5% to 7%. These data originate in a study of blood T cell repertoires in COVID-19. Turning to the study itself: T cells, B-cell-depleted T cells, or PBMCs provided the cDNA or gDNA that served as material.

Trimming removed 5 bases from V and 3 bases from J; junction bases left unmatched: 6. Germline V gene lookup returns CDR1 LNHDA and CDR2 SQIVND (reference sequence). CDR3 length equals 14 residues. What was sequenced was peripheral blood. The receptor comes from a human donor in a cohort sampled during active COVID-19. The V and J genes are TRBV19 and TRBJ2-7; 8 nucleotides line up with TRBD2. The CDR3 coding sequence is TGTGCCAGTAGTTCCGGGGGGGGGAGCTACGAGCAGTACTTC. It is translated as CASSSGGGSYEQYF.